Each of the 23 T cell receptor beta chains below was sequenced from the same sample in a study of blood T cell repertoires in COVID-19. Only in-frame clones appear in the TCRdb table, and some are missing; sequencing was by immunoSEQ multiplex PCR. The repertoire holds more than 250,000 clones, with about 90% as singletons. Material for sequencing was PBMCs or T cells enriched from blood (not recorded which). The receptor set was obtained from a woman in her twenties or thirties who had recovered from COVID-19.

The chain joins TRBV28 to TRBJ1-1; TRBD1 might be the D (6 bases). Germline V gene lookup returns CDR1 MDHEN and CDR2 SYDVKM. With 3 bases removed from V and 3 bases from J, the gap between germline ends came to 14 bases. There are 15 residues in the CDR3. CDR3 DNA: TGTGCCAGCAGTTTCTTCGACAGGTCGGACACTGAAGCTTTCTTT. This codes for CASSFFDRSDTEAFF. Complete variable domain (other parts from reference TRBV28 and TRBJ1-1): DVKVTQSSRYLVKRTGEKVFLECVQDMDHENMFWYRQDPGLGLRLIYFSYDVKMKEKGDIPEGYSVSREKKERFSLILESASTNQTSMYLCASSFFDRSDTEAFFGQGTRLTVV.

The chain employs TRBV5-1 and TRBJ1-1; 11 positions match TRBD1. Trimming removed 4 bases from V and 4 bases from J; junction bases left unmatched: 9. The CDR3 has 16 residues. The germline gives CDR1 SGHRS, CDR2 YFSETQ. CDR3 in DNA: TGCGCCAGCAGCCTGGGGACAGGGGGTCTGGGCACTGAAGCTTTCTTT. It is translated as CASSLGTGGLGTEAFF.

The chain is built from TRBV7-3 and TRBJ2-1, with TRBD2 matching over 11 bases. The CDR3 runs to 16 residues. The V gene's germline CDR1 is SGHTA and CDR2 FQGTGA. Losses at the gene ends were 4 bases for V and 7 bases for J; bases not matched to a gene: 9. The CDR3 bases are TGTGCCAGCAGCTCCACTATAGCGGGGGGGAGTAATGAGCAGTTCTTC. It translates to CASSSTIAGGSNEQFF. Using reference TRBV7-3 and TRBJ2-1 for the parts outside the CDR3, the full variable domain is GAGVSQTPSNKVTEKGKYVELRCDPISGHTALYWYRQSLGQGPEFLIYFQGTGAADDSGLPNDRFFAVRPEGSVSTLKIQRTERGDSAVYLCASSSTIAGGSNEQFFGPGTRLTVL.

J is TRBJ2-3 and V is TRBV7-8; TRBD2 aligns across 10 bases. CDR3 length: 17 amino acids. With V trimmed by 3 bases and J by 5 bases, 11 bases remained unmatched. The germline V gene has CDR1 SGHVS and CDR2 FQNEAQ. DNA of the CDR3: TGTGCCAGCAGCTTCGAGAGACTAGCGGGCGGGGGAGATACGCAGTATTTT. Protein product: CASSFERLAGGGDTQYF. Looking up the rest from reference TRBV7-8 and TRBJ2-3 gives the full variable domain: GAGVSQSPRYKVAKRGQDVALRCDPISGHVSLFWYQQALGQGPEFLTYFQNEAQLDKSGLPSDRFFAERPEGSVSTLKIQRTQQEDSAVYLCASSFERLAGGGDTQYFGPGTRLTVL.

The chain carries TRBV12-5 and TRBJ1-6; D is unresolved. Germline CDR1 is LGHNT and CDR2 is FRNRAP. CDR3 size: 17 residues. Trimming pared 1 base from V and 0 bases from J, leaving 10 bases between. The CDR3 is CASGLEAGSSYNSPLHF. The CDR3 coding sequence is TGTGCTAGTGGTTTGGAAGCCGGGAGCTCCTATAATTCACCCCTCCACTTT.

The chain has TRBV7-2 and TRBJ2-1, with 8 nucleotides matching TRBD2. The CDR3 sequence is 18 residues long. Looked up from germline, CDR1 is SGHTA and CDR2 is FQGNSA. V lost 0 bases and J lost 7; bases outside the gene matches: 14. CDR3 sequence: CASSLAGLQAGVGNEQFF. CDR3 nucleotide sequence: TGTGCCAGCAGCTTAGCCGGCCTCCAAGCGGGGGTAGGAAATGAGCAGTTCTTC.

The V gene is TRBV5-4, the J gene TRBJ1-3, with D perhaps matching TRBD1 (6 bases). CDR3 length: 15 amino acids. Trimming removed 3 bases at V and 4 bases at J, with 14 bases between. Germline V CDR1 and CDR2: SGHNT, YYREEE (reference sequence). CDR3 sequence: CASSSRQALGNTIYF. DNA for the CDR3: TGTGCCAGCAGCTCGCGACAGGCCCTAGGAAACACCATATATTTT.

CDR3 residues: CASSPRQPNQPQHF. DNA for the CDR3: TGTGCCAGCAGTCCCCGACAGCCTAATCAGCCCCAGCATTTT. This sequence joins TRBV28 and TRBJ1-5; a weak D match, TRBD1 (5 bases). Germline values: CDR1 MDHEN, CDR2 SYDVKM. Between the trimmed V and J ends, which lost 5 bases and 4 bases, there was a span of 12 bases. This CDR3 comprises 14 residues. The variable domain in full, with the rest retrieved from reference TRBV28 and TRBJ1-5, is DVKVTQSSRYLVKRTGEKVFLECVQDMDHENMFWYRQDPGLGLRLIYFSYDVKMKEKGDIPEGYSVSREKKERFSLILESASTNQTSMYLCASSPRQPNQPQHFGDGTRLSIL.

The chain carries TRBV9 and TRBJ1-3; D ambiguous. Germline loops: CDR1 SGDLS, CDR2 YYNGEE. This CDR3 spans 14 amino acids. Trimming took off 0 bases at V and 4 bases at J, with 8 bases between the two ends. CDR3 residues: CASSVAGFGNTIYF. The CDR3 DNA follows: TGTGCCAGCAGCGTAGCGGGGTTCGGAAACACCATATATTTT.

This rearrangement joins TRBV6-6 to TRBJ2-3, with 10 bases that match TRBD2. The germline V gene encodes CDR1 MNHNY and CDR2 SVGAGI (reference sequence). J gave up 0 bases and V 5 bases, and 2 bases lay outside the gene matches. The CDR3 consists of 15 residues. Here the CDR3 reads CASSVGLASTDTQYF. The DNA of the CDR3 is TGTGCCAGCAGTGTGGGACTAGCGAGCACAGATACGCAGTATTTT.

This chain's CDR3 is CSVAGGKGYGYTF. CDR3 nucleotides: TGCAGCGTTGCGGGGGGCAAAGGCTATGGCTACACCTTC. The gene calls are TRBV29-1 and TRBJ1-2; D perhaps matches TRBD1 (6 bases). V was trimmed by 4 bases and J by 4 bases, leaving 13 bases between them. Germline V gene sequence: CDR1 SQVTM, CDR2 ANQGSEA. This CDR3 is built from 13 residues.

The V call is TRBV14, the J call TRBJ1-2; 9 bases are a match to TRBD1. CDR1 and CDR2 (germline): SGHDN, FVKESK. This CDR3 is built from 15 residues. V lost 4 bases and J lost 4; bases outside the gene matches: 7. CDR3 nucleotides: TGTGCCAGCAGCCGAGACAGGGGGATCGCCTATGGCTACACCTTC. Encoded protein: CASSRDRGIAYGYTF.

CDR3 sequence reads: CSAYGSHGYTF. The CDR3 region has the DNA TGCAGTGCTTACGGGAGTCATGGCTACACCTTC. The J gene is TRBJ1-2, the V gene TRBV20-1; D remains unclear. Trimming removed 5 bases at V and 6 bases at J, with 10 bases between. The CDR3 is 11 residues long. From germline, CDR1 is DFQATT and CDR2 SNEGSKA (reference sequence).

The rearrangement uses TRBV7-9 and TRBJ2-2; 9 bases align to TRBD2. Germline loops: CDR1 SEHNR, CDR2 FQNEAQ (reference sequence). The CDR3 consists of 17 residues. Trimming cost V 2 bases and J 2 bases; bases outside gene matches: 6. The CDR3, as DNA: TGTGCCAGCAGCTTAAATAGCGGGGGAAGAAACACCGGGGAGCTGTTTTTT. Protein product: CASSLNSGGRNTGELFF.

The rearrangement joins TRBV7-2 to TRBJ2-5, with TRBD1 matching over 10 bases. Trimming cost V 3 bases and J 4 bases; bases outside gene matches: 8. This CDR3 contains 16 residues. In germline, CDR1 is SGHTA, CDR2 FQGNSA. CDR3 residues: CASSFYGTGARETQYF. The CDR3 DNA follows: TGTGCCAGCAGCTTTTATGGGACAGGGGCTCGAGAGACCCAGTACTTC. Using reference TRBV7-2 and TRBJ2-5 for the parts outside the CDR3, the full variable domain is GAGVSQSPSNKVTEKGKDVELRCDPISGHTALYWYRQSLGQGLEFLIYFQGNSAPDKSGLPSDRFSAERTGGSVSTLTIQRTQQEDSAVYLCASSFYGTGARETQYFGPGTRLLVL.

Comment on this clone: The same CDR3 can be traced to other DNA sequences in this sample. The chain carries TRBV3-1 (or the pseudogene TRBV3-2) and TRBJ2-3; D unresolved. The germline V gene encodes CDR1 LGHDT and CDR2 YNNKEL (reference sequence). The CDR3 totals 14 residues. V shed 0 bases and J shed 2 bases, with 6 bases lying between them. The CDR3 DNA reads TGTGCCAGCAGCCAAGATGGCCACACAGATACGCAGTATTTT. It is translated as CASSQDGHTDTQYF.

The rearrangement joins TRBV27 to TRBJ1-1; no clear D. CDR1 MNHEY and CDR2 SMNVEV come from the germline V gene (reference sequence). The CDR3 spans 13 residues. The ends were cut back, 5 bases at V and 5 bases at J, with 12 bases in the middle. The chain's CDR3 is CASSPPGSTEAFF. CDR3 in DNA: TGTGCCAGCAGTCCTCCGGGGTCGACTGAAGCTTTCTTT.

This chain links TRBV3-1 (or the pseudogene TRBV3-2) with TRBJ1-2; D is perhaps TRBD1 (5 bases). CDR1 is LGHDT and CDR2 is YNNKEL in the germline V gene (reference sequence). Trimming cost V 3 bases and J 2 bases, with 10 bases left between them. The CDR3 runs 14 residues. The CDR3 region has the DNA TGTGCCAGCAGCCAGACCACAGGAAACTATGGCTACACCTTC. Translation: CASSQTTGNYGYTF.

The chain couples TRBV4-1 to TRBJ1-5; a possible D gene is TRBD1 (5 bases). This CDR3 contains 14 residues. The V gene's germline CDR1 is MGHRA and CDR2 YSYEKL. The V end lost 1 base, the J end lost 6 bases, and 10 bases lay between the germline ends. This CDR3 is CASSQVGGSQPQHF. CDR3 sequence (DNA): TGCGCCAGCAGCCAAGTGGGGGGAAGTCAGCCCCAGCATTTT.

The V call is TRBV27, the J call TRBJ1-6; 7 bases map to TRBD1. Germline V gene sequence: CDR1 MNHEY, CDR2 SMNVEV (reference sequence). V was pared by 6 bases and J by 3 bases, with 8 bases of the junction left unmatched. The CDR3 consists of 16 residues. This chain's CDR3 is CASSPRDRYYNSPLHF. CDR3 nucleotide sequence: TGTGCCAGCAGCCCCCGGGACAGATACTATAATTCACCCCTCCACTTT.

Comment on this clone: One junction end does not reproduce the germline sequence, and a read error may be involved. The CDR3 DNA is TGTGCCAGCACTGAACAGGGGAGCAATCAGCCCCAGCATTTT. It encodes CASTEQGSNQPQHF. This chain joins TRBV2 and TRBJ1-5; 7 bases are shared with TRBD1. The CDR3 is 14 residues long. Germline CDR1 reads SNHLY; CDR2 reads FYNNEI.

V usage is TRBV7-6 and J usage is TRBJ2-1; 8 bases match TRBD2. Germline CDR1 is SGHVS and CDR2 is FNYEAQ. This CDR3 is built from 16 residues. The V gene end was trimmed by 4 bases and the J gene end by 5 bases; junction bases not matched to a gene: 10. The CDR3 DNA follows: TGTGCCAGCAGCTACTCCGGACTAGCTCAAAACAATGAGCAGTTCTTC. Translation gives CASSYSGLAQNNEQFF.

The genes are TRBV4-1 and TRBJ1-4; 7 bases agree with TRBD1. Trimming at V came to 0 bases and at J to 8 bases, leaving 6 bases not matched to a gene. This CDR3 has 15 residues. Germline V CDR1 and CDR2: MGHRA, YSYEKL. For the CDR3, the DNA is TGCGCCAGCAGCCAAGACAGGGGGGCTGGAGAAAAACTGTTTTTT. Translating it yields CASSQDRGAGEKLFF.